This T cell receptor beta chain was captured in a study of T cell responses to AZD1222 COVID-19 vaccine. Pooled samples include second doses given at about 4 or 12 weeks. Regarding the study as a whole: Breadth and depth of Spike-specific TCRs rose after two AZD1222 doses. It should be noted that donors were predominantly white British and more often female, and clonal diversity was possibly underestimated. Vaccine-associated CD4 TCRs spanned spike, dominant at 160-218 and 743-854.

Profiled with immunoSEQ multiplex PCR; TCRdb holds only in-frame clones, not every one. Here the sample spans about 270,000 clones, approximately 94% being singletons. This CDR3 region has 14 residues. Deletions cut 0 bases from V and 3 bases from J, with 7 bases between. Germline values: CDR1 SGHRS, CDR2 YFSETQ. Worth noting for this clone: Its cognate antigen is unknown.

V is TRBV5-1 and J is TRBJ2-1, with D uncertain. This clonotype was sampled from an adult who received the AZD1222 COVID-19 vaccine. The sequencing used peripheral blood, collected 28 days after the second AZD1222 dose. CDR3 sequence reads: CASSLGDFYNEQFF. The DNA of the CDR3 is TGCGCCAGCAGCTTGGGCGACTTCTACAATGAGCAGTTCTTC.